This T cell receptor beta chain was documented in a study of T cell responses to AZD1222 COVID-19 vaccine. The study's findings and limits: No repertoire was sampled before or during the peak T cell response, only after it. Spike was spanned by vaccine-associated CD4 TCRs, with dominance at 160-218 and 743-854. Spike-specific TCR breadth and depth went up after people got two AZD1222 doses. Epitopes outside B.1.351 and B.1.1.7 mutated regions reportedly drew nearly half of spike TCRs.

The sample holds a few counts of this clone. Its target is not known. The CDR3 extends over 16 amino acids. V lost 6 bases to trimming and J lost 6 bases, with 25 bases between them. Germline CDR1 and CDR2: SGHDT and YYEEEE. Repertoires were generated with immunoSEQ multiplex PCR, while TCRdb's copy carries only in-frame clones and drops some. The sample holds around 140,000 clones, roughly 86% seen once. The sequence was obtained from an adult who received the AZD1222 COVID-19 vaccine. The sample consisted of peripheral blood, taken 28 days after the second AZD1222 dose. The V call is TRBV5-6, the J call TRBJ2-7; D is uncertain. CDR3 loop: CASTSSYRALNFEQYF. The CDR3 region has the DNA TGTGCCAGCACTTCTTCTTATCGAGCCCTAAATTTCGAGCAGTACTTC.